The clone carrying this T cell receptor (beta chain) has just one count. The antigen remains undetermined. The data are from a study of blood T cells in healthy people across ages. With a J-beta primer mix and a sample-barcoded 5' primer, a second PCR ran roughly 7 to 11 cycles. The authors tagged each cDNA molecule using a template-switch adaptor with 12 random nucleotides. One entry per CDR3 protein results from TCRdb running MiXCR on the 5' RACE reads. The table has hundreds of thousands of distinct CDR3 sequences, just over 55% seen once. The CDR3 totals 12 residues. Trimming cost V 4 bases and J 6 bases, with 12 bases left between them. CDR1 is SQVTM, CDR2 ANQGSEA, per germline. Study-level results: Older individuals had lower TCR beta diversity per million T cells (the decline was roughly linear). Fewer expanded clones and more diversity marked long-lived versus aged donors.

The receptor was isolated from a man aged 35 to 55 in good health. Sequencing input: blood. The chain has TRBV29-1 and TRBJ2-5, with D possibly TRBD1 on 5 matching bases. CDR3 DNA sequence: TGCAGCGTTGGCCAGGGCGAAAAGACCCAGTACTTC. It translates to CSVGQGEKTQYF.